A selection of T cell receptor beta chains follows, all from one sample in a study of tumor-infiltrating lymphocytes in primary liver carcinoma. TCRdb independently ran MiXCR on the multiplex PCR reads; one entry per CDR3 protein. Among approximately 88,000 distinct CDR3 sequences listed, approximately 68% were seen once. The sample was tumor-adjacent normal liver tissue. The source is a man aged 35-49 years with primary liver carcinoma and hepatitis B virus infection. Both conserved end residues are part of each CDR3. The D gene is left open where the match is weak. The size field is filled for only some rows; it gives once, few, many or a size class.

TRBJ2-1 | TRBV10-3 | - | many | TGTGCCATCAGAAGCCGGACAGCCCGATCCTACAATGAGCAGTTCTTC | CAIRSRTARSYNEQFF
TRBJ2-1 | TRBV6-5 | TRBD2 | - | TGTGACATCAGCCAAGTCGGGGGGTTCAATGAGCAGTTCTTC | CDISQVGGFNEQFF
TRBJ2-3 | TRBV12-3/TRBV12-4 | - | - | TGTCCCAGCAGTCGGGGTTTGTCCACAGATACGCAGTATTTT | CPSSRGLSTDTQYF
TRBJ2-3 | TRBV12-3/TRBV12-4 | - | - | TGTGCCAGCAAAAAGATTCTGAGCACAGATATGCAGTATTTT | CASKKILSTDMQYF
TRBJ1-5 | TRBV6-5 | TRBD1 | - | TGTGTCAGCAGGACAGGGAGCTTTAATCAACCCCAGCATTTT | CVSRTGSFNQPQHF
TRBJ2-1 | TRBV29-1 | - | - | TGCGGCGTTGAAGATCGGAAGCAAACGGCGGGCGATGAGCAGTTCTTC | CGVEDRKQTAGDEQFF
TRBJ2-5 | TRBV29-1 | - | - | TGCGGTGTTGTCCCGCCCGGGGAGACCCAGTACTTC | CGVVPPGETQYF
TRBJ2-3 | TRBV5-1 | - | few | TGCGCCAGCAGCTTGGCCGGCACAGATACGCAGTATTTT | CASSLAGTDTQYF
TRBJ2-7 | TRBV11-2 | TRBD2 | - | TGTGCCAGCAGCCTTGACGAGAGCGGGGGCCTCTACGAGCAGTACTTC | CASSLDESGGLYEQYF
TRBJ2-5 | TRBV29-1 | - | - | TGCAGCGTCACCTTCCCGGAGACCCAGTACTTC | CSVTFPETQYF
TRBJ2-7 | TRBV11-2 | TRBD2 | - | TGTGCCAGCAGCCCCCCCCGGGGGGTAGGGATCTACGGGCAGTACTTT | CASSPPRGVGIYGQYF
TRBJ2-5 | TRBV28 | TRBD1 | - | TGTGCCAGCAGTTTATGGACCGGGACAGGGGAAGAGACCCAGTACTTC | CASSLWTGTGEETQYF
TRBJ2-3 | TRBV4-1 | - | - | TGCGCCAGCAACCCGCGGGGCACAGATACACAGTATTTT | CASNPRGTDTQYF
TRBJ2-1 | TRBV29-1 | - | many | TGCAGCGTTCAAGCCGCTCGGGGAAATGAGCAGTTCTTC | CSVQAARGNEQFF
TRBJ2-5 | TRBV28 | TRBD1 | - | TGTGCCAGCAGTTTAGGACAGGGTTTTGCCGGTTGGGTCTTC | CASSLGQGFAGWVF
TRBJ2-1 | TRBV7-9 | - | - | TGTGCCAGCAGCACGGACCTGAACAATGGGCAGTTCTTC | CASSTDLNNGQFF
TRBJ2-1 | TRBV6-1 | TRBD2 | many | TGTGCCAGCAGTGTCGCGGGAGGGCCTAAGACGGTCGATGAGCAGTTCTTC | CASSVAGGPKTVDEQFF
TRBJ1-2 | TRBV5-4 | - | many | TGTGCCAGCAGCTTTCGCCTTACAGGGCATGACTATGGCTACACCTTC | CASSFRLTGHDYGYTF
TRBJ2-1 | TRBV4-1 | - | - | TGCGCCAGCAGCCTTCATGACAATGAGCAGCTCTTC | CASSLHDNEQLF
TRBJ2-3 | TRBV6-6 | - | many | TGTGCCAGCAGCCACACAACTTACACTAGTCCAGATACGCAGTATTTT | CASSHTTYTSPDTQYF
TRBJ2-7 | TRBV11-2 | - | - | TGTACCAGCAGCCTCGGCGGGACTCTACCCTACGGGCACTACTTC | CTSSLGGTLPYGHYF
TRBJ1-6 | TRBV6-1 | - | - | TGTGCCAGCAGTGGGACTTATAAATCAGCCCTCCACTTT | CASSGTYKSALHF
TRBJ2-3 | TRBV2 | TRBD2 | - | TGTGCCAGCAGCGGGACTAGCGGGAGAGGGGGCACAGATACGCAGTATTTT | CASSGTSGRGGTDTQYF
TRBJ2-2 | TRBV4-1 | TRBD2 | - | TGCGCCAGTAGCGCCAAGCGGGAGGTTCAGACCGGGGAGCTGTTTTTT | CASSAKREVQTGELFF
TRBJ2-7 | TRBV6-5 | - | - | TGTGCCAGCAATTACTGGCGGGACGGTAACTACGAGCAGTGCTTC | CASNYWRDGNYEQCF
TRBJ1-5 | TRBV6-2/TRBV6-3 | - | many | TGTGCCAGCAGTTACTCGGGTTTCTTTGGGGATAGGAGCAATCAGCCCCAGCATTTT | CASSYSGFFGDRSNQPQHF
TRBJ2-1 | TRBV6-1 | - | - | TGTGCCAGCAATGAAGTGGGAGTCGATGAGCTGTTCTTC | CASNEVGVDELFF
TRBJ2-7 | TRBV6-5 | - | - | TGTGCCAGCAGTTACTCGGGCACCTCAGCCCCAGACGAGCAGTACTTC | CASSYSGTSAPDEQYF
TRBJ2-1 | TRBV29-1 | - | many | TGCAGCGTTCACGGGACATCATACAATGAGCAGTTCTTC | CSVHGTSYNEQFF
TRBJ2-7 | TRBV12-3/TRBV12-4 | TRBD1 | many | TGTGCCAGCAGCCCCGGGACAGGGGTTTCCTACGAGCAGTACTTC | CASSPGTGVSYEQYF
TRBJ2-1 | TRBV28 | TRBD1 | - | TGTGCCAGCAGTTTACCGGGGACAGGTAATGAGCAGTTCTTC | CASSLPGTGNEQFF
TRBJ2-1 | TRBV28 | - | - | TGCGCCAGCAGTTTTTTGATCGGGAGTAGCAATGAGCAGTTCTTC | CASSFLIGSSNEQFF
TRBJ2-7 | TRBV19 | - | once | TGTGCCAGTAGTATAAATGCTTGGGGGACAAAGCGGGACGAGCAGTACTTC | CASSINAWGTKRDEQYF
TRBJ2-1 | TRBV5-1 | - | many | TGCGCCAGCAGCGGAGGGGGCTGGAGTGAGCAGTTCTTC | CASSGGGWSEQFF
TRBJ2-5 | TRBV5-1 | TRBD2 | - | TGCGCCAGCAGCAGGACTAGCGGAGTCCAAGAGACCCAGTACTTC | CASSRTSGVQETQYF
TRBJ2-7 | TRBV4-1 | - | - | TGCGCCAGCAGCCTCTACCCTAACGGAGGCGGCTCCTACGAGCACTACTTC | CASSLYPNGGGSYEHYF
TRBJ1-5 | TRBV6-4 | - | - | TGTGCCAGCAGTGACTCGTGGGGGAGAATAGGGTATAGCAATCAACCCCAGCATTTT | CASSDSWGRIGYSNQPQHF
TRBJ2-3 | TRBV28 | - | many | TGTGCCAGCACACGGGCATCAGATACGCAGTATTTT | CASTRASDTQYF
TRBJ2-5 | TRBV12-3/TRBV12-4 | TRBD2 | - | TGTGCCAGCAGTGGACTAGCGAACCAAGAGACCCAGCACTTC | CASSGLANQETQHF
TRBJ2-7 | TRBV11-2 | - | - | TGTGCCAGCAGCACGGCACCGGGTTCGGGCTACGAGCAGTGCTTC | CASSTAPGSGYEQCF
TRBJ2-2 | TRBV9 | TRBD1 | - | TGTGTCAGCAGCGTGGACCGGGACAGGGGGCTTAACGTGGAGCTGTTTTTT | CVSSVDRDRGLNVELFF
TRBJ2-3 | TRBV5-4 | - | - | TGTGCCAGCAACCCTTGGCCGTTGCTGGGGACAGATACGCAGTATTTT | CASNPWPLLGTDTQYF
TRBJ2-1 | TRBV12-5 | TRBD2 | many | TGTGCTAGTGGTTTGGTACTAGCGGGAGAGGGGAATGAGCAGTTCTTC | CASGLVLAGEGNEQFF
TRBJ2-1 | TRBV7-9 | TRBD2 | few | TGTGCCAGCAGCTTAGACGGCGCGGGAGAGGATGAGCAGTTCTTC | CASSLDGAGEDEQFF
TRBJ2-1 | TRBV7-9 | - | few | TGTGCCAGCAGCGACCCCTTGGCAGGTGTCTCCAACAATGAGCAGTTCTTC | CASSDPLAGVSNNEQFF
TRBJ2-7 | TRBV11-2 | - | - | TGTGTCAGCAGATTGACTGCGTCTAGCTCCTACGAGCAGTACTTC | CVSRLTASSSYEQYF
TRBJ2-3 | TRBV13 | - | medium-sized | TGTGCCAGCAGCTTAGAGAGTGCAGATACGCAGTATTTT | CASSLESADTQYF
TRBJ2-4 | TRBV12-3/TRBV12-4 | - | once | TGTGCCAGCACCCAGGCCCAAACCAAAAACATTCAGTACTTC | CASTQAQTKNIQYF
TRBJ2-6 | TRBV6-5 | - | - | - | CASSLWRGIKAGANFLTF
TRBJ2-2 | TRBV7-9 | TRBD1 | many | TGTGCCAGCAGCAATATCCCGGGACAGGGTTCGGACACCGGGGAGCTGTTTTTT | CASSNIPGQGSDTGELFF
TRBJ2-7 | TRBV4-2 | - | - | TGCGCCAGCAGCCAAAGAGAAGGGTTCGAACAGTACTTC | CASSQREGFEQYF
TRBJ2-2 | TRBV7-3 | - | few | TGTGCCAGCAGCTTAATGCAGTCTGGCAGCGGGGAGCTGTTTTTT | CASSLMQSGSGELFF
TRBJ2-1 | TRBV29-1 | - | - | TGCAGCGTTGAAGAAGGGGGGGCCCCAGGTATCAATGAGCAGTTCTTC | CSVEEGGAPGINEQFF